This T cell receptor (beta chain) was found in a study of OX40 agonist ivuxolimab in advanced cancers. Study summary: Antecedent anti-PD-1, anti-PD-L1 or anti-CTLA-4 therapy was permissible, with roughly 36% having received some. Findings and caveats of the study: Clones of CD4+ and CD8+ blood T cells grew by week 6 at doses of 0.1 to 3.0 mg/kg. Antigen specificity of clonally expanded peripheral T cells was not established.

As to this clone: Its antigen is not identified.

The V end was cut by 0 bases, the J end by 6 bases, with 2 bases between. The CDR3 has 12 residues. Germline lookup yields CDR1 LNHNV and CDR2 YYDKDF (reference sequence). Method: immunoSEQ multiplex PCR; TCRdb's copy keeps in-frame clones and lacks some. The sample lists 27,000 or so clones, 80% to 90% occurring once. Collection of blood occurred at baseline, at cycle 4 day 1, and at cycle 7 day 1. The sequence was collected from an adult with an advanced solid tumor such as melanoma, head and neck, liver or kidney cancer. Here the sequenced sample was CD4+ or CD8+ T cells sorted from blood, taken in a trial of the OX40 agonist ivuxolimab. The rearrangement links TRBV15 to TRBJ2-2; D gene ambiguous. Here the CDR3 DNA reads TGTGCCACCAGCAGAGAGGCCGGGGAGCTGTTTTTT. This translates into CATSREAGELFF. Full variable domain (rest looked up from reference TRBV15 and TRBJ2-2): DAMVIQNPRYQVTQFGKPVTLSCSQTLNHNVMYWYQQKSSQAPKLLFHYYDKDFNNEADTPDNFQSRRPNTSFCFLDIRSPGLGDTAMYLCATSREAGELFFGEGSRLTVL.